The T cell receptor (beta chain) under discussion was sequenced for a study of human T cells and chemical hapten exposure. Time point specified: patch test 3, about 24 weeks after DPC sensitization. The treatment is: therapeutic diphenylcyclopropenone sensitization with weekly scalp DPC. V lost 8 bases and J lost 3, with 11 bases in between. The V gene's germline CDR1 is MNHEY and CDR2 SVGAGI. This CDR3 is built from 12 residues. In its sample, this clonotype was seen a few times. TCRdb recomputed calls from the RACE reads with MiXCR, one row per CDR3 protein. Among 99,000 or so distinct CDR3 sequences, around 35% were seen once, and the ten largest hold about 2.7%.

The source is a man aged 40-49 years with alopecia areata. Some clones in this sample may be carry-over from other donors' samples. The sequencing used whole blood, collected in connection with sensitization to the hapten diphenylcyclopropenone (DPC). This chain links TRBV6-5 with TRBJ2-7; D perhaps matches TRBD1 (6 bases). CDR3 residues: CASSNRDYEQYF. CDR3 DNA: TGTGCCAGCTCTAACAGGGACTACGAGCAGTACTTC.